Below, 15 T cell receptor beta chains from the same sample are listed, as sequenced in a study of shared clonotypes between healthy human individuals. Data came from immunoSEQ multiplex PCR; TCRdb stores just in-frame clones and leaves some out. The data show under 650,000 clones, with 96% seen just once and 0.06% held by the top ten. Material for sequencing was naive CD4+ T cells sorted from blood. Subset denoted: CD45RA+ positively selected. These receptors all come from a woman in her twenties or thirties in good health.

The chain employs TRBV11-2 and TRBJ2-7, with 8 bases that match TRBD2. With V trimmed by 0 bases and J by 6 bases, 7 bases remained unmatched. Germline CDR1 is SGHAT and CDR2 is FQNNGV. This CDR3 is 15 amino acids long. The chain's CDR3 is CASSLDGLAFVEQYF. CDR3 nucleotide sequence: TGTGCCAGCAGCTTAGATGGACTAGCTTTCGTCGAGCAGTACTTC.

The rearrangement links TRBV7-3 to TRBJ2-7; D is perhaps TRBD2 (6 bases). Trimming took 2 bases from V and 0 from J, leaving 17 bases between them. Germline lookup yields CDR1 SGHTA and CDR2 FQGTGA. This CDR3 region has 17 residues. DNA of the CDR3: TGTGCCAGCAGCTTAGGGGTGGTAGCGGAGAGCTCCTACGAGCAGTACTTC. It yields the protein CASSLGVVAESSYEQYF.

The chain has TRBV16 and TRBJ2-1; TRBD2 matches at 7 bases. Germline CDR1 and CDR2: KGHSY and FQNENV. The length of the CDR3 is 13 residues. V lost 1 base and J lost 9; bases outside the gene matches: 3. Written as DNA, the CDR3 is TGTGCCAGCAGCCAATTCTCGGGGGGTGAGCAGTTCTTC. Its protein product is CASSQFSGGEQFF.

The chain combines TRBV6-5 with TRBJ2-1; D uncertain. Trimming took 6 bases from V and 5 from J, leaving 14 bases between them. This CDR3 has 14 residues. From germline, CDR1 is MNHEY and CDR2 SVGAGI. CDR3 coding DNA: TGTGCCAGCAGGGAGTCCGTGCAAAACAATGAGCAGTTCTTC. Protein sequence: CASRESVQNNEQFF.

The J gene is TRBJ2-2, the V gene TRBV5-4, with 8 bases lining up with TRBD2. V lost 4 bases and J lost 5; bases outside the gene matches: 7. CDR1 is SGHNT and CDR2 is YYREEE in the germline V gene (reference sequence). The CDR3 is 15 amino acids. CDR3 residues: CASSQLQRETGELFF. CDR3 coding DNA: TGTGCCAGCAGCCAGTTGCAGCGGGAGACCGGGGAGCTGTTTTTT.

This chain uses TRBV15 with TRBJ2-1, with TRBD2 matching 9 bases. V shed 1 base and J 4 bases; nucleotides not matched to a gene: 8. Looked up from germline, CDR1 is LNHNV and CDR2 is YYDKDF (reference sequence). The CDR3 runs 17 residues. The chain's CDR3 is CATSRVYGTSSYNEQFF. In DNA form, the CDR3 reads TGTGCCACCAGCAGAGTGTACGGGACTAGCTCTTACAATGAGCAGTTCTTC. Full variable domain (missing parts from reference TRBV15 and TRBJ2-1): DAMVIQNPRYQVTQFGKPVTLSCSQTLNHNVMYWYQQKSSQAPKLLFHYYDKDFNNEADTPDNFQSRRPNTSFCFLDIRSPGLGDTAMYLCATSRVYGTSSYNEQFFGPGTRLTVL.

This clone was seen a few times. V and J are TRBV20-1 and TRBJ1-1; 7 positions match TRBD1. CDR3 length: 11 amino acids. V was clipped by 6 bases and J by 8 bases; unmatched bases: 6. CDR1 and CDR2 (germline): DFQATT, SNEGSKA (reference sequence). The CDR3 sequence: CSARGGREAFF. In DNA, the CDR3 is TGCAGTGCCAGGGGGGGACGAGAAGCTTTCTTT.

V is TRBV11-2 and J is TRBJ2-5; D might be TRBD1 (5 bases). There are 16 residues in the CDR3. The V and J ends lost 5 bases and 12 bases respectively, with 28 bases between them. Germline loops: CDR1 SGHAT, CDR2 FQNNGV. CDR3 sequence reads: CASSPGLAGHAGDKYF. DNA of the CDR3: TGTGCCAGCAGCCCGGGTCTCGCTGGACACGCTGGTGATAAGTACTTC.

The J gene is TRBJ2-7, the V gene TRBV6-5; 16 bases map to TRBD2. CDR3 length: 16 amino acids. V shed 4 bases and J 2 bases; nucleotides not matched to a gene: 2. CDR1 MNHEY and CDR2 SVGAGI come from the germline V gene. Written as DNA, the CDR3 is TGTGCCAGCAGTTCGGGACTAGCGGGAGGGCCCTACGAGCAGTACTTC. It translates to CASSSGLAGGPYEQYF.

V usage is TRBV10-3 and J usage is TRBJ2-7, with D possibly being TRBD1 (5 bases). The CDR3 consists of 12 residues. Per the germline V gene, CDR1 is ENHRY and CDR2 is SYGVKD. The ends were cut back, 8 bases at V and 6 bases at J, with 14 bases in the middle. The CDR3 sequence is CAIGYQGREQYF. The CDR3 coding sequence is TGTGCCATCGGCTATCAGGGTCGCGAGCAGTACTTC.

This rearrangement joins TRBV5-1 to TRBJ1-2, with D unclear. The CDR3 totals 16 residues. Between the trimmed V and J ends, which lost 2 bases and 0 bases, there was a span of 14 bases. The germline V gene encodes CDR1 SGHRS and CDR2 YFSETQ. For the CDR3, the DNA is TGCGCCAGCAGCTTCGGAGGCCTCGGGGCTAACTATGGCTACACCTTC. Its protein product is CASSFGGLGANYGYTF.

The chain recombines TRBV28 with TRBJ1-2, with D unresolved. The CDR3 consists of 14 residues. The germline V gene encodes CDR1 MDHEN and CDR2 SYDVKM. The V and J ends lost 2 bases and 5 bases respectively, with 12 bases between them. The CDR3 DNA reads as TGTGCCAGCAGTTTAGGCCCCTCGATTTATGGCTACACCTTC. It encodes CASSLGPSIYGYTF.

The chain uses TRBV7-8 and TRBJ1-2; maybe TRBD1 (5 bases). Germline V CDR1 and CDR2: SGHVS, FQNEAQ. CDR3 length: 15 amino acids. The germline V and J ends were trimmed by 5 bases and 2 bases, with 15 bases remaining between them. The DNA of the CDR3 is TGTGCCAGCAGCCCGGGACCCCCCCCCAACTATGGCTACACCTTC. Protein sequence: CASSPGPPPNYGYTF.

The V gene is TRBV27, the J gene TRBJ1-1, with D hard to call. Trimming took 7 bases from V and 5 from J, leaving 8 bases between them. Germline-derived CDR1 and CDR2 are MNHEY and SMNVEV (reference sequence). This CDR3 region has 11 residues. The CDR3 sequence is CASTVNTEAFF. DNA of the CDR3: TGTGCCAGCACCGTCAATACTGAAGCTTTCTTT.

The chain carries TRBV27 and TRBJ1-1; D may be TRBD1 (5 bases). Trimming shortened V by 2 bases and J by 4 bases, and 14 bases separated the two germline ends. Germline CDR1 MNHEY, CDR2 SMNVEV (reference sequence). The CDR3 length is 15 residues. CDR3 nucleotides: TGTGCCAGCAGTTTACAGGGCCCCCTGGGCACTGAAGCTTTCTTT. Encoded protein: CASSLQGPLGTEAFF.